The 22 T cell receptor beta chains in this list originate from one sample, sequenced in a study of T-cell reconstitution after alpha-beta-depleted transplantation in children. Unique molecular identifiers were incorporated during preparation of the TCRbeta library. TCRdb reprocessed the PCR reads with MiXCR, giving one entry per CDR3 protein. The sample records about 300,000 distinct CDR3 sequences, 10% being singletons. The source was PBMCs, collected before TCRalphabeta/CD19-depleted stem cell transplant. The receptors originated from a boy less than two years old with acute myeloid leukemia, due to receive a stem cell transplant.

This clonotype was seen repeatedly, ten times or more. This chain links TRBV12-3 or TRBV12-4 with TRBJ2-2; D is unresolved. The V end lost 6 bases, the J end lost 4 bases, and 9 bases lay between the germline ends. This CDR3 spans 13 amino acids. The CDR3: CASRGNPTGELFF. The CDR3 bases are TGTGCCAGCAGGGGAAATCCCACCGGGGAGCTGTTTTTT.

This clonotype came up many times. In DNA, the CDR3 is TGCAGCGCCAGCCAGGGACAGTTAGAAAAACTGTTTTTT. Amino acid sequence: CSASQGQLEKLFF. The chain carries TRBV29-1 and TRBJ1-4, with 7 nucleotides matching TRBD1. The junction had 10 bases not matched to a gene; V was cut back by 7 bases and J by 8 bases. This CDR3 comprises 13 residues. Per germline, CDR1 SQVTM and CDR2 ANQGSEA.

This clonotype was found many times. The J gene is TRBJ2-7, the V gene TRBV28, with D possibly being TRBD2 (5 bases). The germline V and J ends were trimmed by 7 bases and 0 bases, with 10 bases remaining between them. Germline CDR1 reads MDHEN; CDR2 reads SYDVKM. The CDR3 loop spans 13 amino acids. CDR3 nucleotide sequence: TGTGCCAGCATCCGGAGGAGCTCCTACGAGCAGTACTTC. Its translation is CASIRRSSYEQYF.

At least ten counts were recorded for this clonotype. This sequence joins TRBV7-9 and TRBJ2-7; tentatively, D is TRBD2 (6 bases). This CDR3 contains 17 residues. Trimming shortened V by 2 bases and J by 0 bases, and 17 bases separated the two germline ends. Germline CDR1 is SEHNR and CDR2 is FQNEAQ (reference sequence). CDR3 sequence (DNA): TGTGCCAGCAGCTTAAAAGTCCGGGACTCCCTCTCCTACGAGCAGTACTTC. It codes for CASSLKVRDSLSYEQYF.

This clonotype was recorded at least ten times. The chain employs TRBV29-1 and TRBJ2-5, with a weak D call TRBD2 (6 bases). This CDR3 is built from 13 residues. V was pared by 7 bases and J by 8 bases, with 20 bases between. Looked up from germline, CDR1 is SQVTM and CDR2 is ANQGSEA. CDR3 DNA sequence: TGCAGCGCACCGGGACCCATGGCGGGAACCCAGTACTTC. Translating gives CSAPGPMAGTQYF.

This clonotype was seen ten or more times. The chain uses TRBV20-1 and TRBJ2-5, with D uncertain. The germline V and J ends were trimmed by 1 base and 2 bases, with 8 bases remaining between them. The CDR3 extends over 13 amino acids. The germline gives CDR1 DFQATT, CDR2 SNEGSKA (reference sequence). CDR3 sequence (DNA): TGCAGTGCTAGAGGCTGGGGACAAGAGACCCAGTACTTC. This gives the protein CSARGWGQETQYF.

This clonotype was observed many times. The rearrangement joins TRBV7-9 to TRBJ2-3; TRBD2 matches at 10 bases. V gave up 1 base and J gave up 6 bases; unmatched junction bases: 1. The germline CDR1 and CDR2 sequences are SEHNR and FQNEAQ (reference sequence). The CDR3 totals 14 residues. DNA of the CDR3: TGTGCCAGCAGCTTAGTGGGACTAGCGGATACGCAGTATTTT. It specifies CASSLVGLADTQYF.

The chain carries TRBV6-1 and TRBJ2-7; 7 nucleotides match TRBD1. Trimming removed 8 bases from V and 5 bases from J; junction bases left unmatched: 18. There are 16 residues in the CDR3. Germline CDR1 MNHNS, CDR2 SASEGT. The CDR3 spells CASSPGYPHRGNEQYF. DNA of the CDR3: TGTGCCAGCTCCCCGGGATATCCACACAGGGGCAACGAGCAGTACTTC.

This clonotype has ten or more counts. The rearrangement links TRBV19 to TRBJ2-1, with a tentative D call TRBD2 (6 bases). The CDR3 runs 17 residues. The V gene lost 2 bases and the J gene lost 0 bases, with 14 bases spanning the gap. CDR1 is LNHDA and CDR2 is SQIVND in the germline V gene (reference sequence). The CDR3 loop is CASSIKRATSSYNEQFF. As DNA, the CDR3 is TGTGCCAGTAGTATAAAGCGGGCTACCAGCTCCTACAATGAGCAGTTCTTC.

The chain uses TRBV4-3 and TRBJ2-5; 13 nucleotides agree with TRBD2. CDR1 is LGHNA, CDR2 YSLEER, per germline. The V and J ends lost 0 bases and 0 bases, in that order; junction bases with no gene match: 1. The CDR3 covers 17 residues. The CDR3 spells CASSQEGLAGYQETQYF. For the CDR3, the DNA is TGCGCCAGCAGCCAAGAGGGACTAGCGGGATACCAAGAGACCCAGTACTTC.

This chain connects TRBV19 to TRBJ1-5; the D is unclear. V was cut by 5 bases and J by 7 bases, with 15 bases left in between. The germline V gene has CDR1 LNHDA and CDR2 SQIVND (reference sequence). The CDR3 totals 14 residues. The CDR3 reads CASSPRHGRQPQHF. The CDR3 region has the DNA TGTGCCAGTAGTCCCCGACATGGTAGACAGCCCCAGCATTTT.

This clonotype was seen repeatedly, ten times or more. The chain couples TRBV27 to TRBJ2-7; D unresolved. V was shortened by 4 bases and J by 2 bases, with 6 bases between the two germline ends. Per germline, CDR1 MNHEY and CDR2 SMNVEV (reference sequence). CDR3 length: 12 residues. CDR3: CASSSVPYEQYF. DNA of the CDR3: TGTGCCAGCAGTTCTGTCCCCTACGAGCAGTACTTC.

The chain is built from TRBV12-3 or TRBV12-4 and TRBJ1-1; D gene ambiguous. Between the trimmed V and J ends, which lost 10 bases and 0 bases, there was a span of 18 bases. The CDR3 consists of 15 residues. The chain's CDR3 is CAISFGDPVNTEAFF. Written as DNA, the CDR3 is TGTGCCATTTCGTTCGGGGATCCGGTGAACACTGAAGCTTTCTTT.

With regard to this clonotype: It may be a read error: a sequence one base away is much more abundant. This chain joins TRBV10-2 and TRBJ2-2; perhaps TRBD2 as D (5 bases). CDR3 length: 12 residues. Germline V lookup: CDR1 WSHSY, CDR2 SAAADI. The CDR3 region has the DNA TGCGACAGCACCCCACGGGGCGGGGAGCTGTTTTTT. Amino acids: CDSTPRGGELFF.

The V and J genes are TRBV6-2 or TRBV6-3 and TRBJ2-1; 10 bases line up with TRBD2. The CDR3 sequence is 18 residues long. CDR1 and CDR2 (germline): MNHEY, SVGEGT. The V gene end was trimmed by 7 bases and the J gene end by 4 bases; junction bases not matched to a gene: 16. This chain's CDR3 is CASKKVQRTSGWYNEQFF. The CDR3, as DNA: TGTGCCAGCAAAAAAGTCCAGCGGACTAGCGGCTGGTACAATGAGCAGTTCTTC.

On this clonotype itself: A much larger clone lies a single base off, so this may be a read error. This rearrangement joins TRBV5-1 to TRBJ2-7, with 7 bases that match TRBD2. CDR3 length equals 13 residues. CDR1 is SGHRS, CDR2 YFSETQ, per germline. The CDR3 is CASSRDYHYKQYF. The CDR3 DNA is TGCGCCAGCAGCCGGGACTACCACTACAAGCAGTACTTC.

In its sample, this clonotype was seen many times. CDR3 bases: TGTGCCAGCAGTCCCCGGGGACTAGCGGGGGTGGCGGTAAAGTGGCAGTTCTTC. Encoded protein: CASSPRGLAGVAVKWQFF. The genes are TRBV28 and TRBJ2-1; 14 positions match TRBD2. Germline CDR1 reads MDHEN; CDR2 reads SYDVKM. The V and J ends lost 5 bases and 12 bases, in that order; junction bases with no gene match: 18. This CDR3 has 18 residues.

This clonotype appeared many times. Relative to the germline gene, one junction end is altered; a read error may explain this. The chain links TRBV11-2 to TRBJ2-2; D is perhaps TRBD2 (6 bases). This CDR3 has 14 residues. The germline gives CDR1 SGHAT, CDR2 FQNNGV. CDR3 residues: CASTLGGGPGELFF. The CDR3 DNA sequence: TGTGCCAGCACCCTAGGAGGAGGGCCCGGTGAGCTGTTTTTT.

As to this clonotype: This may be a read error, as it is one base from a much larger clone. The chain recombines TRBV29-1 with TRBJ2-3; perhaps TRBD2 as D (5 bases). Trimming took 4 bases from V and 5 from J, leaving 19 bases between them. The CDR3 is 15 amino acids. Per the germline V gene, CDR1 is SQVTM and CDR2 is ANQGSEA. DNA of the CDR3: TGCAGCGTTGGCGGGCCGGGCAGGCCCATAGATACGCAGTATTTT. Protein sequence: CSVGGPGRPIDTQYF.

V and J are TRBV7-9 and TRBJ2-6; TRBD1 agrees at 7 bases. The CDR3 has 16 residues. Germline trimming cut 1 base from V and 3 bases from J; bases unmatched to any gene: 3. CDR1 is SEHNR and CDR2 is FQNEAQ in the germline V gene (reference sequence). The CDR3 nucleotides are TGTGCCAGCAGCTTAGACAGGGGTTTTGGGGCCAACGTCCTGACTTTC. Protein sequence: CASSLDRGFGANVLTF.

This clonotype was recorded at least ten times. V gene TRBV25-1 combines with J gene TRBJ2-2; no reliable D call. Germline values: CDR1 MGHDK, CDR2 SYGVNS. The V and J ends lost 8 bases and 9 bases respectively, with 10 bases between them. The length of the CDR3 is 11 residues. The CDR3 sequence: CASSSVRELFF. CDR3 DNA sequence: TGTGCCAGCTCGTCAGTCCGGGAGCTGTTTTTT.

V is TRBV19 and J is TRBJ2-2, with TRBD2 identical over 13 bases. The CDR3 contains 18 residues. With V trimmed by 3 bases and J by 2 bases, 6 bases remained unmatched. CDR1 and CDR2 from the germline V gene are LNHDA and SQIVND (reference sequence). CDR3: CASSIPGLAGVNTGELFF. In nucleotides, the CDR3 is TGTGCCAGTAGTATCCCCGGACTAGCGGGGGTAAACACCGGGGAGCTGTTTTTT.